This TCR beta chain was recorded in a study of beta chain features in type 1 diabetes. Study-level results: Researchers report that Type 1 diabetes patients had moderately but significantly shorter TCRB CDR3s across all four CD4+ subsets. The naive, central memory and Treg TCRB repertoires showed an apparent similarity that was greater among patients than among healthy donors.

This clone appeared a few times. The antigen is not known. The germline gives CDR1 MNHNY, CDR2 SVGAGI (reference sequence). The CDR3 totals 13 residues. V was pared by 10 bases and J by 2 bases, with 6 bases of the junction left unmatched. The investigators reverse transcribed all of the isolated RNA, so they sequenced expressed TCRB transcripts. TCRdb's copy holds only in-frame clones and misses some; the assay was immunoSEQ multiplex PCR. The sample holds about 130,000 clones, roughly a tenth seen once. The origin of this receptor is a man between 18 and 29 years old in good health. V and J are TRBV6-6 and TRBJ2-3; TRBD1 aligns across 7 bases. What was sequenced was central memory CD4+ T cells from blood. In nucleotides, the CDR3 is TGTGCCACCCGGGACAGATCCACAGATACGCAGTATTTT. Amino acids: CATRDRSTDTQYF.